The T cell receptor beta chain described here comes from a study of T cells in Graves' hyperthyroidism and ophthalmopathy. Amplification of TCR beta CDR3 regions used RNA as the template. HTBI primers drove first-round RT-PCR of the TCR CDR3. In TCRdb, the multiplex PCR reads were re-called with MiXCR into one record per CDR3 protein. The table lists hundreds of thousands of distinct CDR3 sequences, about 20% of them singletons. This clonotype turned up a few times. Its antigen is unknown. Study results and caveats: It was a median roughly six months before onset that the model predicted ophthalmopathy. Also found in blood were most expanded thyroid clonotypes above 0.001. Stable hyperthyroidism and ophthalmopathy were separated using 13 V-J signatures.

A NOSPECS grade of at least 4, a Clinical Activity Score of at least 3 and duration under 3 months were recorded in ophthalmopathy patients. This receptor was identified in a man between 35 and 55 years old with Graves' ophthalmopathy. The specimen sequenced was blood.

CDR3 region: CSAGGQGPATQYF. The CDR3 nucleotides are TGCAGTGCTGGGGGACAGGGGCCAGCTACGCAGTATTTT. The rearrangement uses TRBV20-1 and TRBJ2-3; 10 bases map to TRBD1. The CDR3 extends over 13 amino acids. With 5 bases clipped from V and 8 bases from J, the junction kept 7 bases outside the gene matches. Germline V lookup: CDR1 DFQATT, CDR2 SNEGSKA (reference sequence).